This TCR beta chain is drawn from a study of neurological immune-mediated disorders (dated by TCRdb to the late 2010s). About the full investigation: Peripheral blood TCR-beta repertoires from patients with HTLV-I-associated myelopathy (HAM/TSP), patients with multiple sclerosis, and healthy controls were compared in the study using UMI-based sequencing. The 106 TCR-beta libraries included longitudinal samples, technical triplicates and paired sorted CD4+ and CD8+ T-cell subsets alongside PBMC samples. Longitudinal HAM/TSP donors and healthy donors each had 3 time-points at intervals of about 3-45 months. The cohort was made up of 68 subjects, consisting of some 14 HAM/TSP patients, 34 multiple sclerosis patients and around 20 healthy controls.

On the study overall, not on this receptor specifically: Across subjects, expanded clones never shared an identical CDR3 amino acid sequence, which suggests that the TCR-beta repertoires in every group were private. TCR clonal expansion was greatest in HAM/TSP patients and smallest in MS patients, who ranked below even healthy controls.

cDNA synthesis used template-switch 5'RACE with a primer carrying a 10-nucleotide random unique molecular identifier tagging each TCR transcript. Each sequencing run produced over 160 million TCR-beta sequences covering 15-18 subjects. Total RNA was extracted with the RNeasy kit. The KAPA Real-time Library Amplification kit was used to amplify TCR-beta VDJ regions with primers for the TCR constant region and the 5'RACE anchor. Sample indexes and Illumina adaptors were added in a first PCR, and a second PCR then increased library yield. After Ampure bead purification, the roughly 650 bp TCR product was size-selected on a 2% E-gel SizeSelection system. Library quality was checked on a Bioanalyzer, concentration was measured with Qubit, and libraries were quantified with the Kapa Library Quantification kit before pooling. Paired-end 2 x 150 bp sequencing of the libraries was performed on an Illumina HiSeq 2500. To increase sequence diversity, roughly 24-32% phiX was spiked into each library pool. The authors processed their data as follows. The UMI-based MiGEC pipeline processed quality-filtered reads and removed over 75% of raw TCR sequences during error correction. VDJ genes were aligned to IMGT germline references, and clonotypes were defined by unique CDR3 amino acid sequence plus V-J genes. Clonal expansion, Shannon diversity and CDR3 relatedness (CalcPairwiseDistances, ClusterSamples) were evaluated with VDJtools, and phylogenetic trees were built with CLCbio workbench. A clone was classed as expanded if it had 8 or more unique UMIs, a cutoff based on coefficient-of-variation modelling across technical triplicates. The raw public data were reprocessed by TCRdb itself: fastp quality trimming at Q25, MiXCR clonotype calling, in-frame beta chains only. Every CDR3 protein is listed once, alongside the most common genes and DNA of its rows. The V and J calls and clone size are TCRdb's, not the authors'. In this sample the table shows tens of thousands of distinct CDR3 sequences, roughly 10% of which occur a single time. The top ten clones comprise approximately 9.7% of the sample.

V lost 0 bases and J lost 2 bases, and the count of bases not matched to a germline gene is 4. The germline V gene supplies CDR1 SGHRS and CDR2 YFSETQ. Including cysteine and phenylalanine, the CDR3 has 16 amino acids. Left in the record is the CDR3 DNA by itself, 48 bases read in frame from the first base. This clonotype occurred many times. Its antigen remains unidentified. Base qualities are not recorded, but no much larger clone differs from it by a single base. The time point label corresponds to: longitudinal time-point 1 (baseline). Blood bank volunteers in Maryland, USA served as the healthy controls. For unsorted PBMC libraries, 2 million PBMCs were used after storage in RNAlater at -80 degrees C until RNA extraction. PBMCs were separated from peripheral blood using Ficoll-Hypaque density gradient centrifugation and then cryopreserved in liquid nitrogen.

This chain joins TRBV5-1 to TRBJ2-1; TRBD1 aligns with 8 central bases. The clonotype comes from a man aged 30 to 39 in good health. The sequenced sample was PBMCs. CDR3 region: CASSLGVQGAYNEQFF. The nucleotides read TGCGCCAGCAGCTTGGGGGTACAGGGGGCCTACAATGAGCAGTTCTTC.